This T cell receptor (beta chain) was recovered during a study of CD8 T cells in Susac syndrome. Findings and caveats of the study: It was acknowledged in the study that its TCR sequencing and HLA analysis involved a relatively small number of individuals.

The CDR3 covers 13 residues. Germline lookup yields CDR1 SQVTM and CDR2 ANQGSEA. The V end lost 5 bases, the J end lost 3 bases, and 10 bases lay between the germline ends. This clonotype was seen just once. Its antigen is still unknown. Roughly 0.45 to 1 ug RNA was reverse transcribed with random hexamers. MiXCR, applied by TCRdb to the immunoSEQ multiplex PCR reads, yields one record per CDR3 protein. The sample lists roughly 130,000 distinct CDR3 sequences; about 94% were seen once. The source is a human donor with multiple sclerosis. The chain combines TRBV29-1 with TRBJ2-2, with unresolved D. The sample consisted of CD4+ T cells from PBMCs. CDR3 sequence (DNA): TGCAGCGTTTCCTTCGGGTACACCGGGGAGCTGTTTTTT. It yields the protein CSVSFGYTGELFF.